The T cell receptor beta chain under discussion was sequenced for a study of a mutant IDH1 vaccine in newly diagnosed glioma (dated by TCRdb to 2020 to 2022). About the study as a whole: Patients were given eight vaccinations, in weeks 1, 3, 5, 7, 11, 15, 19 and 23, which matched visits V03 through V10. Of the roughly 33 treated patients, 62.5% were male and around 38% were female, and a mean age of 40.4 years was recorded. Six visits were used for peripheral blood collection: V03 (baseline), V05, V07, V10, V12 and V13. For exploratory analyses, longitudinal TCRB deep sequencing was carried out in under 30 treated patients wherever samples were available. Before enrollment, patients had received standard therapy of radiotherapy alone, temozolomide alone, or radiochemotherapy with temozolomide; most received the combination. Vaccination started 4-6 weeks after radiotherapy alone, or was given together with temozolomide cycles in the groups whose treatment included chemotherapy.

The library came from the immunoSEQ multiplex PCR assay. Rearranged TCR beta chain sequences were amplified using the hsTCRB Kit according to the manufacturer's protocol. Sequencing of TCRB libraries was carried out on an Illumina MiSeq. The source study handled its data this way. The kit vendor's proprietary platform handled demultiplexing, trimming and gene mapping. The table was pulled from immuneACCESS by TCRdb, which kept in-frame rearrangements only. Such tables lose some clones; where checked, under half of the loss comes from unresolved V genes, and the rest has no known cause. V, J and clone size were drawn from that table, and D and trimming were deduced from the DNA. The sample table records 20,000 to 25,000 clones; 82% of these occur just once. Of the sample, about 13% falls within the top ten clones. CDR1 and CDR2 (SNHLY, FYNNEI) derive from the germline V gene. The CDR3 sequence holds 16 residues, the cysteine and phenylalanine included. Only CDR3 DNA remains: 48 bases, in frame from the first base. V loses 0 bases at its end and J loses 3 bases; junction bases beyond the gene matches: 3.

The sample holds one count of this clone. Its antigen target is currently unknown. Per-base quality was not reported, and no clone a single base away is much larger than it. General study outcomes and caveats: PBMC samples for TCRB deep sequencing were selected based on availability. Across multiple MHC alleles, vaccine-induced immune responses were seen in approximately 93% of patients. Pseudoprogression seemed to be unrelated to changes in the top peripheral T cell clonotypes found by TCRB sequencing. The authors stated that sample limitations prevented analyses of patient blood samples from being reproduced.

In light of the paper, this sample's time point label describes: week 23, last vaccination. Each vaccine dose, consisting of 300 ug of a 20-mer mutant IDH1 peptide in Montanide, was administered subcutaneously with topical imiquimod. The donors had newly diagnosed IDH1-mutant astrocytomas of WHO grade 3 or 4 that showed loss of nuclear ATRX. The samples were drawn from NOA16, a multicentre, single-arm, open-label phase I trial in Germany that tested a mutant IDH1 peptide vaccine in humans for the first time. Genomic DNA for TCRB sequencing was isolated from EDTA blood with the DNeasy Blood and Tissue Kit.

The material sequenced was PBMCs, taken from a glioma patient whose treatment included an IDH1 peptide vaccine. The chain couples TRBV2 to TRBJ2-2; TRBD2 agrees with 8 junctional bases. The sequence was collected from a man aged 25-45 years with glioma. DNA sequence: TGTGCCAGCAGTGAAGCCCGGACTAGCTACACCGGGGAGCTGTTTTTT. This codes for CASSEARTSYTGELFF.